Listed below are T cell receptor beta chains from one sample, sequenced in a study of molecular identifiers for immune sequencing clone quantification. From the PCR reads, TCRdb called clonotypes with MiXCR, one entry per CDR3 protein. The repertoire holds hundreds of thousands of distinct CDR3 sequences, with 20% as singletons. Sequenced input: naive CD8+ T cells from blood, with Jurkat cell RNA spiked in. The receptors shown here come from a human donor in good health. Some libraries in this study had Jurkat cell RNA spiked in. Both conserved end residues are part of each CDR3. The D gene is left open where the match is weak. Size is stated for part of the rows, as once, few or many counts, or as a class when the clone is expanded.

CASSFLGQGFNEQFF | TGTGCCAGCAGCTTTTTGGGACAGGGGTTCAATGAGCAGTTCTTC | TRBD1 | TRBJ2-1 | TRBV7-2 | many
CASGSGLTNEKLFF | TGTGCCAGCGGGTCGGGGTTGACTAATGAAAAACTGTTTTTT | - | TRBJ1-4 | TRBV12-3/TRBV12-4 | many
CSPEGLDNEQFF | TGCAGTCCCGAGGGACTCGACAATGAGCAGTTCTTC | - | TRBJ2-1 | TRBV20-1 | -
CSARDVSGGRPYEQYF | TGCAGTGCTAGAGATGTTTCGGGCGGGAGACCCTACGAGCAGTACTTC | TRBD2 | TRBJ2-7 | TRBV20-1 | few
CSARWGRTGDTQYF | TGCAGTGCTAGATGGGGGAGGACAGGAGATACGCAGTATTTT | - | TRBJ2-3 | TRBV20-1 | -
CASSQDVRQLNTGELFF | TGCGCCAGCAGCCAAGACGTACGACAGCTTAACACCGGGGAGCTGTTTTTT | - | TRBJ2-2 | TRBV3-1 | -
CASSYQADTNTGELFF | TGTGCCAGCAGTTACCAAGCAGATACGAACACCGGGGAGCTGTTTTTT | - | TRBJ2-2 | TRBV6-6 | many
CASSPRGGHTGELFF | TGTGCCAGCAGCCCAAGGGGGGGGCACACCGGGGAGCTGTTTTTT | - | TRBJ2-2 | TRBV9 | few
CSARAPQIMNTEAFF | TGCAGTGCTAGAGCTCCACAAATCATGAACACTGAAGCTTTCTTT | - | TRBJ1-1 | TRBV20-1 | many
CASRQPDRGRSSPLHF | TGTGCCAGTCGCCAGCCGGACAGGGGGCGAAGTTCACCCCTCCACTTT | TRBD1 | TRBJ1-6 | TRBV19 | many
CASSKGGERIHPRGQFF | TGTGCCAGCAGCAAAGGTGGGGAGCGGATCCACCCCCGGGGGCAGTTCTTC | - | TRBJ2-1 | TRBV21-1 | few
CASSRGFRTEAFF | TGTGCCAGCAGCCGGGGGTTTAGGACTGAAGCTTTCTTT | - | TRBJ1-1 | TRBV11-2 | many
CASSISFGGYEQYF | TGTGCCAGTAGTATATCGTTCGGGGGTTACGAGCAGTACTTC | - | TRBJ2-7 | TRBV19 | many
CASSFLDGTRETQYF | TGTGCCAGCAGCTTTCTGGACGGAACGAGGGAGACCCAGTACTTC | - | TRBJ2-5 | TRBV7-9 | -
CASSVDQPQHF | TGTGCCAGCAGCGTCGACCAGCCCCAGCATTTT | - | TRBJ1-5 | TRBV5-8 | many
CASSLDAYEQYF | TGTGCCAGCAGCTTAGATGCCTACGAGCAGTACTTC | - | TRBJ2-7 | TRBV11-2 | many
CASSPESAYEQYF | TGTGCCAGCAGCCCGGAGTCTGCCTACGAGCAGTACTTC | - | TRBJ2-7 | TRBV7-9 | -
CASSLGLGGAYEQYF | TGTGCCAGCAGCCTCGGACTAGGGGGGGCCTACGAGCAGTACTTC | - | TRBJ2-7 | TRBV7-2 | many
CASSVDGRPTDTQYF | TGTGCCAGCAGCGTAGACGGGAGGCCCACAGATACGCAGTATTTT | TRBD2 | TRBJ2-3 | TRBV9 | -
CASSLWDQSFMNTEAFF | TGTGCCAGCAGCTTATGGGATCAATCCTTTATGAACACTGAAGCTTTCTTT | - | TRBJ1-1 | TRBV13 | many
CASSPFPSLGEAFF | TGTGCCAGCAGCCCATTCCCCAGCCTCGGCGAAGCTTTCTTT | - | TRBJ1-1 | TRBV5-6 | many
CVSGLSGVNTEAFF | TGTGTCAGCGGCCTCAGTGGGGTGAACACTGAAGCTTTCTTT | - | TRBJ1-1 | TRBV14 | once
CASSSYINTEAFF | TGTGCCAGCAGCTCTTACATAAACACTGAAGCTTTCTTT | - | TRBJ1-1 | TRBV5-5 | many
CASSFPGEINYEQYF | TGTGCCAGCAGCTTCCCAGGGGAAATAAACTACGAGCAGTACTTC | - | TRBJ2-7 | TRBV5-4 | few
CASSQDKQGGDTEAFF | TGTGCCAGCAGCCAAGATAAGCAGGGAGGCGACACTGAAGCTTTCTTT | - | TRBJ1-1 | TRBV3-1 | many
CASSLEQGAGETQYF | TGCGCCAGCAGCTTGGAGCAGGGGGCCGGGGAGACCCAGTACTTC | TRBD1 | TRBJ2-5 | TRBV5-1 | many
CSATPTTSGFNTGELFF | TGCAGTGCTACGCCCACTACTAGCGGCTTTAACACCGGGGAGCTGTTTTTT | TRBD2 | TRBJ2-2 | TRBV20-1 | many
CASSLEHRPETQYF | TGCGCCAGCAGCTTGGAGCACAGGCCAGAGACCCAGTACTTC | - | TRBJ2-5 | TRBV5-1 | many
CASSSQSVGYTEAFF | TGTGCCAGCAGCTCCCAGTCCGTTGGGTACACTGAAGCTTTCTTT | - | TRBJ1-1 | TRBV7-6 | many
CASSQDLSRTEAFF | TGCGCCAGCAGCCAAGACTTGTCTCGTACTGAAGCTTTCTTT | - | TRBJ1-1 | TRBV4-1 | many
CASSYSTGAGYGYTF | TGTGCCAGCAGTTACTCGACGGGGGCCGGCTATGGCTACACCTTC | - | TRBJ1-2 | TRBV6-2/TRBV6-3 | many
CSARALAGVSYEQYF | TGCAGTGCTAGAGCCCTAGCGGGGGTGTCCTACGAGCAGTACTTC | TRBD2 | TRBJ2-7 | TRBV20-1 | many
CASSISGYSYEQYF | TGTGCCAGTAGTATTTCGGGTTACTCCTACGAGCAGTACTTC | - | TRBJ2-7 | TRBV19 | many
CASSMTSGTGELFF | TGTGCCAGTAGTATGACCTCCGGCACCGGGGAGCTGTTTTTT | - | TRBJ2-2 | TRBV19 | many
CASGSILAGAYNEQFF | TGTGCCAGCGGTTCCATACTAGCGGGAGCCTACAATGAGCAGTTCTTC | TRBD2 | TRBJ2-1 | TRBV27 | -
CAWSVDRGLEAFF | TGTGCCTGGAGTGTAGACAGGGGGCTAGAAGCTTTCTTT | TRBD1 | TRBJ1-1 | TRBV30 | few
CSPAGQRDEAFF | TGCAGTCCCGCCGGGCAACGGGATGAAGCTTTCTTT | - | TRBJ1-1 | TRBV20-1 | many
CASSLRRGGHNEQFF | TGTGCCAGCAGCTTAAGGCGGGGGGGCCACAATGAGCAGTTCTTC | TRBD2 | TRBJ2-1 | TRBV13 | -
CASGGTLTYEQYF | TGTGCCAGCGGGGGGACGCTGACCTACGAGCAGTACTTC | - | TRBJ2-7 | TRBV27 | once
CASSYSSSYGGVISLNTEAFF | TGTGCCAGCAGTTACTCGTCTTCTTATGGGGGGGTCATCAGCTTGAACACTGAAGCTTTCTTT | - | TRBJ1-1 | TRBV6-2/TRBV6-3 | few
CASSPSELAQLSSYNEQFF | TGTGCCAGCAGCCCATCGGAACTAGCGCAACTCAGCTCCTACAATGAGCAGTTCTTC | TRBD2 | TRBJ2-1 | TRBV28 | -
CASGLPGQGRKTNEKLFF | TGTGCTAGTGGTTTGCCCGGACAGGGGAGGAAGACTAATGAAAAACTGTTTTTT | TRBD1 | TRBJ1-4 | TRBV12-5 | many
CASSLELAGGRTDTQYF | TGTGCCAGCAGCCTCGAACTAGCGGGAGGTCGCACAGATACGCAGTATTTT | TRBD2 | TRBJ2-3 | TRBV3-1 | few
CASTWGGTSYEQYF | TGTGCCAGCACCTGGGGCGGCACCTCCTACGAGCAGTACTTC | - | TRBJ2-7 | TRBV28 | many
CAISGTGGVADTQYF | TGTGCCATCAGTGGAACGGGCGGGGTAGCCGATACGCAGTATTTT | - | TRBJ2-3 | TRBV10-3 | many
CASSHPGQGTYEQYF | TGTGCCAGCAGCCACCCGGGACAGGGGACTTACGAGCAGTACTTC | TRBD1 | TRBJ2-7 | TRBV7-2 | -
CAWSVASGASEQFF | TGTGCCTGGAGTGTGGCATCAGGGGCGAGTGAGCAGTTCTTC | - | TRBJ2-1 | TRBV30 | -
CASSEVSHRTDTQYF | TGTGCCAGCAGTGAAGTGAGTCATCGCACAGATACGCAGTATTTT | - | TRBJ2-3 | TRBV2 | -
CASSYNNNYGYTF | TGTGCCAGCAGTTACAATAATAACTATGGCTACACCTTC | - | TRBJ1-2 | TRBV6-5 | many
CASSSRGSSYNEQFF | TGTGCCAGCAGTTCACGGGGAAGCTCCTACAATGAGCAGTTCTTC | - | TRBJ2-1 | TRBV28 | many
CASSAQGGAYEQYF | TGTGCCAGCAGTGCACAGGGGGGGGCCTACGAGCAGTACTTC | - | TRBJ2-7 | TRBV6-6 | many
CASSPGTMQYF | TGTGCCAGCAGCCCAGGGACGATGCAGTATTTT | - | TRBJ2-3 | TRBV13 | many
CASSVHGASETYEQYF | TGTGCCAGCAGCGTCCACGGGGCTAGCGAGACCTACGAGCAGTACTTC | - | TRBJ2-7 | TRBV6-1 | few
CASNQVNYGYTF | TGTGCCAGTAATCAGGTTAACTATGGCTACACCTTC | - | TRBJ1-2 | TRBV19 | -
CASGAGTSTYEQYF | TGTGCTAGTGGTGCCGGGACTTCCACCTACGAGCAGTACTTC | - | TRBJ2-7 | TRBV12-5 | many
CSAGGGVNTGELFF | TGCAGCGCTGGCGGAGGGGTGAACACCGGGGAGCTGTTTTTT | - | TRBJ2-2 | TRBV29-1 | many
CSAGYMGSPLHF | TGCAGTGCGGGGTACATGGGATCACCCCTCCACTTT | - | TRBJ1-6 | TRBV20-1 | few
CASRIRPSQETQYF | TGTGCCAGCAGGATCAGACCTTCTCAAGAGACCCAGTACTTC | - | TRBJ2-5 | TRBV21-1 | many
CASSIRFDITYEQYF | TGTGCCAGCAGCATTAGGTTTGACATAACCTACGAGCAGTACTTC | - | TRBJ2-7 | TRBV7-2 | many